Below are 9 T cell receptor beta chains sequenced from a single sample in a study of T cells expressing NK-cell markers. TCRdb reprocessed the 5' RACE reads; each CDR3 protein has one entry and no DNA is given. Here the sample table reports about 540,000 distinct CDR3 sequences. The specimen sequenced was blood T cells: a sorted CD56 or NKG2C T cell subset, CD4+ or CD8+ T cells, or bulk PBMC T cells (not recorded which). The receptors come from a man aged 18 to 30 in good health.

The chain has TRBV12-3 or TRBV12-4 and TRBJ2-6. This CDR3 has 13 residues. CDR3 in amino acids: CASCYLGANVLTF.

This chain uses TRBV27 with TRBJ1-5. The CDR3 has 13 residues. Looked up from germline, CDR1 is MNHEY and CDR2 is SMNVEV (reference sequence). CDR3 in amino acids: CASSLSPNQPQHF.

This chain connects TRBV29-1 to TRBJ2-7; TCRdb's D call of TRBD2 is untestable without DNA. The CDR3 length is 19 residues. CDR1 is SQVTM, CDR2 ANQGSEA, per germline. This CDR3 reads CSVEDSPAGTSGPTIEQYF.

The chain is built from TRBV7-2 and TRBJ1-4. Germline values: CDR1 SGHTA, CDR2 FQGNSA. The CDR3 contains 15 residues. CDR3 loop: CASSLVVGTNEKLFF.

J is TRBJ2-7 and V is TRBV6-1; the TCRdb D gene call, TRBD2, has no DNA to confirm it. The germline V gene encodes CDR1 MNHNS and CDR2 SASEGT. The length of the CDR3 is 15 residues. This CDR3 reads CASSKPGTPIYEQYF.

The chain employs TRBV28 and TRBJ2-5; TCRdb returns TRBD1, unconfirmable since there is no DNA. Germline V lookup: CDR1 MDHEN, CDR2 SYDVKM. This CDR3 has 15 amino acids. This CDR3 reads CASIQEFGRQETQYF.

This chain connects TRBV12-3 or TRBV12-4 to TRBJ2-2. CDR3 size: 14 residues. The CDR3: CASSTAKGPGELFF.

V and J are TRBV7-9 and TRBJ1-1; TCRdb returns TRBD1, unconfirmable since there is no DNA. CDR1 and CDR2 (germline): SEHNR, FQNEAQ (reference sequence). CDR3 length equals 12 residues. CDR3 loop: CASSLELGGAFF.

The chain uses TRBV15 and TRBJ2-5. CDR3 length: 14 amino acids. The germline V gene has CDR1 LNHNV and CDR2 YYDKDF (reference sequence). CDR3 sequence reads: CATTSRSGQETQYF.